This T cell receptor beta chain is drawn from a study of Ad26.COV2.S vaccination and SARS-CoV-2 variants. Study as a whole: A COV1001 Ad26.COV2.S trial-arm participant provided the sample.

A remark on this clone: The antigen is not known.

The treatment was: around 19 received Ad26.COV2.S at low or high dose, single or two shots; about five received placebo; per-sample allocation not given. Following the first vaccine or placebo injection, samples were taken on day 63. What was given as vaccine was an Ad26 vector encoding Wuhan-strain SARS-CoV-2 spike. CDR1 MNHEY and CDR2 SVGAGI come from the germline V gene. V shed 8 bases and J shed 1 base, with 13 bases lying between them. The CDR3 has 14 amino acids. The assay was immunoSEQ multiplex PCR, and TCRdb's table has in-frame clones only and misses some. The table records about 420,000 clones, approximately 90% of them present only once. General study findings and limits: Reported post-vaccination CD8+ and CD4+ T cell responses to spike showed substantial breadth.

Source: peripheral blood, taken in a trial of Ad26.COV2.S vaccine versus placebo. The receptor's source is a person between 18 and 59 years old who received the Ad26.COV2.S COVID-19 vaccine or a placebo. The rearrangement joins TRBV6-5 to TRBJ2-3; maybe TRBD2 (6 bases). In DNA form, the CDR3 reads TGTGCCAGCCGGAGGGTGACGGGCACAGATACGCAGTATTTT. The encoded protein is CASRRVTGTDTQYF.